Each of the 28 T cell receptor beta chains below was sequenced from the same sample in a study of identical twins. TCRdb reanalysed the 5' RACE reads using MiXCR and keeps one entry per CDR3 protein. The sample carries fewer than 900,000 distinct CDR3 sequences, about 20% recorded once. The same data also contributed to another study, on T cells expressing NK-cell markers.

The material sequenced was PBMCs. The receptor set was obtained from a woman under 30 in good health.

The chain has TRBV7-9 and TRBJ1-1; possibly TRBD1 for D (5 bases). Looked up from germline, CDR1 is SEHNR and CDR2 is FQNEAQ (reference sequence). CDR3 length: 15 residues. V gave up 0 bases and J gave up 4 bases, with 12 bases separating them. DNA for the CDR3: TGTGCCAGCAGCTTAGCGGGTCAGGGAAGCACTGAAGCTTTCTTT. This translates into CASSLAGQGSTEAFF.

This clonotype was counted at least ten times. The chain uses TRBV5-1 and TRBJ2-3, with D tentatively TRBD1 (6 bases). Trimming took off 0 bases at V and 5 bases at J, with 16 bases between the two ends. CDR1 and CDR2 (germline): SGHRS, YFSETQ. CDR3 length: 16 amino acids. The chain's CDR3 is CASSLAGSVGQDTQYF. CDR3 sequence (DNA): TGCGCCAGCAGCTTGGCCGGGTCCGTGGGACAAGATACGCAGTATTTT.

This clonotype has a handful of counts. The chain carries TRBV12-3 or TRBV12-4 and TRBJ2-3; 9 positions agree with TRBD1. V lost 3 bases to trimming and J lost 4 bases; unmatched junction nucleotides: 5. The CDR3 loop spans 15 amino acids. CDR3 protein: CASSFGQGSADTQYF. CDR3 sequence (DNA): TGTGCCAGCAGTTTCGGACAGGGGTCAGCAGATACGCAGTATTTT.

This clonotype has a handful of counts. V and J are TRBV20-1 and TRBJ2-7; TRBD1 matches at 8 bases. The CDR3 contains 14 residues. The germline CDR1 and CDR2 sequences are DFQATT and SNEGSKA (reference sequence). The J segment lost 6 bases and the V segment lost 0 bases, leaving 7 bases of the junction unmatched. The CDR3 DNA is TGCAGTGCTAGAGAAATCGGACAGGGACGCGAGCAGTACTTC. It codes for CSAREIGQGREQYF.

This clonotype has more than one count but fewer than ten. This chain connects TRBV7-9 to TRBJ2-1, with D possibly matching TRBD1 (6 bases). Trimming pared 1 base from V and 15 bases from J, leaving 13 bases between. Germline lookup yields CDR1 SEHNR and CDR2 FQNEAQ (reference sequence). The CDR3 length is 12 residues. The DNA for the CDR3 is TGTGCCAGCAGCTTAGAGCAGGGGCTCGGGTTCTTC. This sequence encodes CASSLEQGLGFF.

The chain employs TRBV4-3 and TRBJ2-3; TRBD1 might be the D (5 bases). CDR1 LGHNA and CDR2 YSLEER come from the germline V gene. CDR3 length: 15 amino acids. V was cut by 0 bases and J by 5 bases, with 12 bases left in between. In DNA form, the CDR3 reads TGCGCCAGCAGCCAAGAGGGTGGAAGGGGAGATACGCAGTATTTT. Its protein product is CASSQEGGRGDTQYF.

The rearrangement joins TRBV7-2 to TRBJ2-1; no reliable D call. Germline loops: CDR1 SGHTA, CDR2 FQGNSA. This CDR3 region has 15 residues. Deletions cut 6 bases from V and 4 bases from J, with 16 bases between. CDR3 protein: CASRSSHGRYNEQFF. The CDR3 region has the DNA TGTGCCAGCAGATCAAGCCACGGGCGTTACAATGAGCAGTTCTTC.

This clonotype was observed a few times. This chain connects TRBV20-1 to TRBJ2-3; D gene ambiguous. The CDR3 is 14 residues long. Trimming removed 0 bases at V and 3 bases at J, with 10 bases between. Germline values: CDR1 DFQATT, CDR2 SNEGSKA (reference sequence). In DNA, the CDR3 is TGCAGTGCTAGAGACACCAAAACGACAGATACGCAGTATTTT. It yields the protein CSARDTKTTDTQYF.

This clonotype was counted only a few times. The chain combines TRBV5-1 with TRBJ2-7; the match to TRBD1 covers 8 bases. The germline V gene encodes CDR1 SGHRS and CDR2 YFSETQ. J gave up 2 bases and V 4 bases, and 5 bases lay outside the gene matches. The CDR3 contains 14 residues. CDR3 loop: CASSHWDRPYEQYF. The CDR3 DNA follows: TGCGCCAGCAGCCACTGGGACAGGCCCTACGAGCAGTACTTC.

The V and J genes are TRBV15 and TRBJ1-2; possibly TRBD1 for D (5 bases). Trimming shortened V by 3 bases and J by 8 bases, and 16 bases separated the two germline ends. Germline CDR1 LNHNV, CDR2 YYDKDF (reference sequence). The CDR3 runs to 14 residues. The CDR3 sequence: CATSSPGAGYGYTF. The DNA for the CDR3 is TGTGCCACCAGCAGTCCTGGGGCGGGGTACGGCTACACCTTC.

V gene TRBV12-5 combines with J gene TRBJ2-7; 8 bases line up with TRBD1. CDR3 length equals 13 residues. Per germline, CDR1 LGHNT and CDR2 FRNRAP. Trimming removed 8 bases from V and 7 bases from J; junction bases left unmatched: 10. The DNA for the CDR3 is TGTGCTAGTAGGGGGACAGGACCCCTTGAGCAGTACTTC. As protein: CASRGTGPLEQYF.

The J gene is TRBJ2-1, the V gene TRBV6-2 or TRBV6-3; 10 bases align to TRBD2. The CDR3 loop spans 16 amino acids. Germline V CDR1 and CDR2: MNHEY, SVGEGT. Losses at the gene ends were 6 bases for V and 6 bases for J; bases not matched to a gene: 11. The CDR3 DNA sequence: TGTGCCAGCAGGCCCGAACCGGGACTAGCGTTCAATGAGCAGTTCTTC. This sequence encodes CASRPEPGLAFNEQFF.

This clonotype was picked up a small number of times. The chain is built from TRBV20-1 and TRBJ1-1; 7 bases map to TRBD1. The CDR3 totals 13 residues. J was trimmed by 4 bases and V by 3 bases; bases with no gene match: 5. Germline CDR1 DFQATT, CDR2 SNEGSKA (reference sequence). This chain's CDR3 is CSASDRASTEAFF. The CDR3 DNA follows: TGCAGTGCTAGTGACAGGGCGAGCACTGAAGCTTTCTTT.

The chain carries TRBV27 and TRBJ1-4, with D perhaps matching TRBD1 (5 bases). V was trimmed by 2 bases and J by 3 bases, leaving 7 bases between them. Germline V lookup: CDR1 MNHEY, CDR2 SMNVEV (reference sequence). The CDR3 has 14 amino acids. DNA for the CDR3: TGTGCCAGCAGTTTAAAGGGACCTAATGAAAAACTGTTTTTT. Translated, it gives CASSLKGPNEKLFF.

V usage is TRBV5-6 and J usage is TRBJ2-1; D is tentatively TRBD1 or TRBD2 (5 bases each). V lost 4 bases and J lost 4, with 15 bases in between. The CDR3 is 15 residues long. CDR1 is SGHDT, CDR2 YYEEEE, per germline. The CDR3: CASSQPGTKYNEQFF. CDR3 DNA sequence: TGTGCCAGCAGCCAACCCGGGACCAAGTACAATGAGCAGTTCTTC.

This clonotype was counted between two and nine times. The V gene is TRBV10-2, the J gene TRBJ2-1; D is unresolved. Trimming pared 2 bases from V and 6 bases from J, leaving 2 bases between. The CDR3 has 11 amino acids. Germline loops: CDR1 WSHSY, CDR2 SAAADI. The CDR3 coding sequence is TGCGCCAGCAGTGAGATCAATGAGCAGTTCTTC. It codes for CASSEINEQFF.

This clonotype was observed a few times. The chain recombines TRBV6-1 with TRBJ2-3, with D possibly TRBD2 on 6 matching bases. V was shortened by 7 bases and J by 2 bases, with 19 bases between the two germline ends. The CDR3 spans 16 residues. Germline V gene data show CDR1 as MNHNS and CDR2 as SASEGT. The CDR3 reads CASKWGGGGATDTQYF. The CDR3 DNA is TGTGCCAGCAAATGGGGAGGCGGTGGGGCCACAGATACGCAGTATTTT.

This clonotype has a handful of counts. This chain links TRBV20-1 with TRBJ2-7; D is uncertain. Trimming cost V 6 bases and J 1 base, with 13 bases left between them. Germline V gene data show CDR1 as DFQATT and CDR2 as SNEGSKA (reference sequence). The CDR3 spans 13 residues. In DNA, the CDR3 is TGCAGTGCCCGTGGCGGAAAATCCTACGAGCAGTACTTC. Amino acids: CSARGGKSYEQYF.

CDR3 protein: CASSQQQGEGETQYF. CDR3 nucleotide sequence: TGTGCCAGCAGCCAGCAACAGGGGGAAGGGGAGACCCAGTACTTC. The chain carries TRBV7-2 and TRBJ2-5, with 8 nucleotides matching TRBD1. CDR1 SGHTA and CDR2 FQGNSA come from the germline V gene. The V and J ends lost 5 bases and 5 bases, in that order; junction bases with no gene match: 10. The CDR3 consists of 15 residues.

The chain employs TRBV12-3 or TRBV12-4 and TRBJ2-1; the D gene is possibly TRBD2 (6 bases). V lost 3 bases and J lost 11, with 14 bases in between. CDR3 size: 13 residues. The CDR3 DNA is TGTGCCAGCAGTTTTAGGGACTCCCAAAAGCAGTTCTTC. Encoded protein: CASSFRDSQKQFF.

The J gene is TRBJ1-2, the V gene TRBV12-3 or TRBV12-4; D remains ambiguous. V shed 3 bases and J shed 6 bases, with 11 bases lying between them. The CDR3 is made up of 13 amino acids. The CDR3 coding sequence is TGTGCCAGCAGTTTTGAGACACGAGATGGCTACACCTTC. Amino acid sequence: CASSFETRDGYTF.

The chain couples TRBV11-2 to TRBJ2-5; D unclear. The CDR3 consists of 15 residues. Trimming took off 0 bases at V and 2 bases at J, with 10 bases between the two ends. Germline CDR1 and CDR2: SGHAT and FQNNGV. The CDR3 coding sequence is TGTGCCAGCAGCTTAGATTTTACGTGGCAAGAGACCCAGTACTTC. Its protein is CASSLDFTWQETQYF.

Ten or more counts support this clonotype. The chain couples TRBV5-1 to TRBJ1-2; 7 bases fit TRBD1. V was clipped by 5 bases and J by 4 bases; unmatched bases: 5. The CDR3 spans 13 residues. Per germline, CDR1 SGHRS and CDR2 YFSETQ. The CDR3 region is CASSPGQIYGYTF. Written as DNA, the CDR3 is TGCGCCAGCAGTCCGGGACAGATCTATGGCTACACCTTC.

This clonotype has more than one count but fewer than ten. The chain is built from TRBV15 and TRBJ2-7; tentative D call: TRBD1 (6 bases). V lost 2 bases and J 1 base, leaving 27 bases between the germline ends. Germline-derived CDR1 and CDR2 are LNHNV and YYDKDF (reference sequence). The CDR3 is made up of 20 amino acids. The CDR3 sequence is CATSRFPGQGPPINSYEQYF. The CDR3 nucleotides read TGTGCCACCAGCAGATTCCCCGGGCAGGGGCCTCCCATTAATTCCTACGAGCAGTACTTC.

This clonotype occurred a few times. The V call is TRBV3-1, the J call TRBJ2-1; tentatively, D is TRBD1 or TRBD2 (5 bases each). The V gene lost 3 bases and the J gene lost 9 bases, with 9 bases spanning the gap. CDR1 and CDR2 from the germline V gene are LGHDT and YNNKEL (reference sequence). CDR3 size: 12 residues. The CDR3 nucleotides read TGTGCCAGCAGCCACCTTGGGGGTGAGCAGTTCTTC. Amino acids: CASSHLGGEQFF.

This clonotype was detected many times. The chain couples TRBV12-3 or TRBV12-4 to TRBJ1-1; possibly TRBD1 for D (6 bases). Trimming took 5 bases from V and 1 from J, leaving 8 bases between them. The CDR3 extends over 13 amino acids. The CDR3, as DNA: TGTGCCAGCAGTAAGACAGGGAACACTGAAGCTTTCTTT. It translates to CASSKTGNTEAFF.

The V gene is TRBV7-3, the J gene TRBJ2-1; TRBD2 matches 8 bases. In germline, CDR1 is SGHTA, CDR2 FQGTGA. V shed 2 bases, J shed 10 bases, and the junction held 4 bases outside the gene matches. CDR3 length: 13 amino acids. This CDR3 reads CASSLGLAQEQFF. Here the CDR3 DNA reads TGTGCCAGCAGCTTAGGACTAGCCCAAGAGCAGTTCTTC.

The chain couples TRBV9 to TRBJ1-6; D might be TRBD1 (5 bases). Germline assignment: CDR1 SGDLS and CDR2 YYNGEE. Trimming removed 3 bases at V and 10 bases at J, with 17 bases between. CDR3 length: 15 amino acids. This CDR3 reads CASSARLGLGSPLHF. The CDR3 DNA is TGTGCCAGCAGCGCCCGTTTGGGGCTCGGCTCACCCCTCCACTTT.